The next 22 T cell receptor beta chains were all read from a single sample in a study of Graves' ophthalmopathy and Graves' hyperthyroidism. The study amplified TCR beta CDR3 regions using RNA transcripts. Second-round multiplex PCR followed a first-round RT-PCR using HTBI primers. MiXCR was run by TCRdb on the multiplex PCR reads, yielding one entry per CDR3 protein. The sample lists 600,000 to 950,000 distinct CDR3 sequences, roughly 40% occurring once. The source material was peripheral blood. The receptors stem from an adult man with Graves' ophthalmopathy.

V is TRBV10-2 and J is TRBJ1-5; D remains ambiguous. Trimming shortened V by 2 bases and J by 4 bases, and 9 bases separated the two germline ends. Germline V CDR1 and CDR2: WSHSY, SAAADI. The CDR3 is made up of 14 amino acids. DNA for the CDR3: TGCGCCAGCAGTGAGCAGGTCATGAATCAGCCCCAGCATTTT. Translating it yields CASSEQVMNQPQHF.

The gene calls are TRBV4-3 and TRBJ2-5, with D perhaps TRBD2 (5 bases). The J call may be mistaken, given a closer DNA end match to TRBJ2-7. Germline-derived CDR1 and CDR2 are LGHNA and YSLEER. This CDR3 spans 16 amino acids. The CDR3 DNA is TGCGCCAGCAGCCAAGCAGTAAGCGGAAGCTCCTACGAGCAGTACTTC. Its translation: CASSQAVSGSSYEQYF.

The rearrangement joins TRBV7-3 to TRBJ2-5; D is tentatively TRBD1 or TRBD2 (5 bases each). There are 15 residues in the CDR3. V gave up 6 bases and J gave up 5 bases, with 19 bases separating them. Germline V gene data show CDR1 as SGHTA and CDR2 as FQGTGA. The CDR3 region has the DNA TGTGCCAGCAGTTCCCACCTCCAGGGAGACGAGACCCAGTACTTC. It yields the protein CASSSHLQGDETQYF.

This sequence joins TRBV7-9 and TRBJ1-1; TRBD1 matches at 9 bases. This CDR3 is 18 amino acids long. The V gene end was trimmed by 5 bases and the J gene end by 0 bases; junction bases not matched to a gene: 13. Germline lookup yields CDR1 SEHNR and CDR2 FQNEAQ (reference sequence). The CDR3 DNA reads TGTGCCAGCAGCCCCGACGGACAGGGGTGGGCCATGAACACTGAAGCTTTCTTT. It is translated as CASSPDGQGWAMNTEAFF.

On this clonotype itself: A read error is possible here, since a much larger clone lies one base away. This sequence joins TRBV11-1 and TRBJ1-1; the D is unclear. Germline V gene sequence: CDR1 SGHAT, CDR2 FQDESV (reference sequence). The V end lost 2 bases, the J end lost 6 bases, and 10 bases lay between the germline ends. The CDR3 has 13 amino acids. CDR3 sequence: CASSLTAVAEAFF. DNA of the CDR3: TGTGCCAGCAGCTTAACGGCAGTGGCTGAAGCTTTCTTT. The full variable domain, rest sourced from reference TRBV11-1 and TRBJ1-1, is EAEVAQSPRYKITEKSQAVAFWCDPISGHATLYWYRQILGQGPELLVQFQDESVVDDSQLPKDRFSAERLKGVDSTLKIQPAELGDSAMYLCASSLTAVAEAFFGQGTRLTVV.

The rearrangement joins TRBV20-1 to TRBJ1-5, with 8 bases matching TRBD1. The germline CDR1 and CDR2 sequences are DFQATT and SNEGSKA (reference sequence). V gave up 6 bases and J gave up 4 bases; unmatched junction bases: 8. The CDR3 has 14 amino acids. CDR3 protein: CSASTGGPNQPQHF. In DNA, the CDR3 is TGCAGTGCCAGTACAGGGGGGCCTAATCAGCCCCAGCATTTT.

The chain uses TRBV20-1 and TRBJ2-7; no clear D gene. This CDR3 spans 15 amino acids. Germline values: CDR1 DFQATT, CDR2 SNEGSKA (reference sequence). The V end lost 6 bases, the J end lost 2 bases, and 20 bases lay between the germline ends. This chain's CDR3 is CSASTGQHSTYEQYF. DNA of the CDR3: TGCAGTGCAAGCACCGGGCAACACTCAACCTACGAGCAGTACTTC.

This clonotype was seen at least ten times. This chain uses TRBV7-9 with TRBJ2-6, with D uncertain. CDR3 length equals 13 residues. Looked up from germline, CDR1 is SEHNR and CDR2 is FQNEAQ (reference sequence). The V gene lost 5 bases and the J gene lost 5 bases, with 7 bases spanning the gap. The CDR3 nucleotides read TGTGCCAGCAGCCCCATCAGGGCCAACGTCCTGACTTTC. It yields the protein CASSPIRANVLTF. The complete variable domain, with remaining parts taken from reference TRBV7-9 and TRBJ2-6, reads DTGVSQNPRHKITKRGQNVTFRCDPISEHNRLYWYRQTLGQGPEFLTYFQNEAQLEKSRLLSDRFSAERPKGSFSTLEIQRTEQGDSAMYLCASSPIRANVLTFGAGSRLTVL.

J is TRBJ2-2 and V is TRBV24-1, with 8 bases matching TRBD2. Trimming removed 0 bases from V and 7 bases from J; junction bases left unmatched: 18. Germline loops: CDR1 KGHDR, CDR2 SFDVKD. CDR3 length: 20 amino acids. CDR3 protein: CATSDLRGGRDLQTIGELFF. In DNA form, the CDR3 reads TGTGCCACCAGTGATTTGCGGGGGGGCCGGGACCTACAAACAATCGGGGAGCTGTTTTTT.

This clonotype was detected many times. The gene calls are TRBV10-3 and TRBJ2-7, with a weak D call TRBD1 (6 bases). Trimming left V 7 bases short and J 0 bases short, with 13 bases between. Germline lookup yields CDR1 ENHRY and CDR2 SYGVKD. The CDR3 spans 14 residues. DNA of the CDR3: TGTGCCATCACTGACAGGTTAAGCTCCTACGAGCAGTACTTC. It yields the protein CAITDRLSSYEQYF.

In its sample, this clonotype was seen a few times. The V call is TRBV25-1, the J call TRBJ2-7; 7 bases are a match to TRBD2. Germline CDR1 and CDR2: MGHDK and SYGVNS. This CDR3 is 12 amino acids long. J lost 6 bases, V lost 7 bases, and 6 bases had no gene match. DNA for the CDR3: TGTGCCAGCACCAGCGGGATAAGCGAGCAGTACTTC. As protein: CASTSGISEQYF.

Concerning this clonotype: A read error is possible here, since a much larger clone lies one base away. The chain joins TRBV11-2 to TRBJ1-2; D is perhaps TRBD1 (6 bases). The CDR3 extends over 13 amino acids. Germline CDR1 and CDR2: SGHAT and FQNNGV. Trimming took off 2 bases at V and 8 bases at J, with 12 bases between the two ends. The CDR3 loop reads CASSLIGDNGYTF. Written as DNA, the CDR3 is TGTGCCAGCAGCTTAATAGGGGACAACGGCTACACCTTC.

This clonotype came up many times. The chain carries TRBV29-1 and TRBJ2-5; TRBD1 aligns across 10 bases. The V gene end was trimmed by 6 bases and the J gene end by 5 bases; junction bases not matched to a gene: 6. CDR1 is SQVTM, CDR2 ANQGSEA, per germline. CDR3 length: 13 amino acids. The CDR3 is CSVRTGGGETQYF. Written as DNA, the CDR3 is TGCAGCGTGCGGACAGGGGGGGGTGAGACCCAGTACTTC.

This chain's CDR3 is CASTYDRDEGYTF. The CDR3 nucleotides are TGTGCCAGTACTTACGACAGGGACGAGGGCTACACCTTC. V is TRBV19 and J is TRBJ1-2; 7 positions agree with TRBD1. Germline CDR1 and CDR2: LNHDA and SQIVND (reference sequence). There are 13 residues in the CDR3. V was pared by 7 bases and J by 8 bases, with 10 bases of the junction left unmatched.

This clonotype was recorded many times. This chain uses TRBV6-1 with TRBJ2-5; D is unclear. CDR1 MNHNS and CDR2 SASEGT come from the germline V gene. V was clipped by 4 bases and J by 7 bases, with 10 bases between them. The CDR3 loop spans 12 amino acids. The CDR3 DNA reads TGTGCCAGCAGTGGGGCCAAGGTGACCCAGTACTTC. This encodes CASSGAKVTQYF.

There are many counts of this clonotype. The CDR3 bases are TGTGCCAGTCGGAGGGAGGAGTCCTATGGCTACACCTTC. Its translation is CASRREESYGYTF. This sequence joins TRBV12-3 or TRBV12-4 and TRBJ1-2; D gene uncertain. CDR3 length: 13 residues. V lost 9 bases to trimming and J lost 4 bases, with 15 bases between them.

This clonotype was seen a handful of times. This chain connects TRBV11-2 to TRBJ1-5, with D possibly being TRBD1 (5 bases). V lost 2 bases and J lost 8, with 16 bases in between. Germline-derived CDR1 and CDR2 are SGHAT and FQNNGV. CDR3 size: 15 residues. CDR3 region: CASSLIRGWGKPQHF. The CDR3 DNA reads as TGTGCCAGCAGCTTAATACGTGGGTGGGGCAAGCCCCAGCATTTT.

The chain has TRBV9 and TRBJ1-3; tentatively, D is TRBD1 (5 bases). The germline V gene has CDR1 SGDLS and CDR2 YYNGEE. The CDR3 has 15 amino acids. V lost 10 bases to trimming and J lost 0 bases, with 17 bases between them. The CDR3 DNA is TGTGCCTGGAGCGCGCAGGGCTTCTCTGGAAACACCATATATTTT. The encoded protein is CAWSAQGFSGNTIYF.

The chain links TRBV2 to TRBJ1-2, with D maybe TRBD1 (6 bases). This CDR3 comprises 14 residues. Germline CDR1 reads SNHLY; CDR2 reads FYNNEI. V was clipped by 10 bases and J by 2 bases, with 17 bases between them. The CDR3 sequence is CATSEGGENYGYTF. The CDR3 nucleotides read TGTGCCACAAGCGAGGGGGGTGAGAACTATGGCTACACCTTC.

There are a few counts of this clonotype. The J gene is TRBJ2-5, the V gene TRBV20-1; 8 bases align to TRBD1. With 8 bases clipped from V and 0 bases from J, the junction kept 8 bases outside the gene matches. The germline V gene has CDR1 DFQATT and CDR2 SNEGSKA (reference sequence). This CDR3 has 14 residues. The CDR3 region is CSSPDRGYQETQYF. CDR3 DNA: TGCAGTTCTCCTGACAGGGGCTACCAAGAGACCCAGTACTTC.

This clonotype was picked up many times. The chain carries TRBV11-2 and TRBJ1-1; unclear D gene. The CDR3 loop spans 11 amino acids. Germline V gene data show CDR1 as SGHAT and CDR2 as FQNNGV. Trimming took off 5 bases at V and 2 bases at J, with 3 bases between the two ends. CDR3 in DNA: TGTGCCAGCAGCCATAACACTGAAGCTTTCTTT. Amino acid sequence: CASSHNTEAFF.

V and J are TRBV6-4 and TRBJ2-2; D remains ambiguous. Trimming removed 4 bases at V and 6 bases at J, with 9 bases between. The CDR3 is 13 residues long. In germline, CDR1 is MRHNA, CDR2 SNTAGT. CDR3 in amino acids: CASSVSPAGELFF. The CDR3 DNA sequence: TGTGCCAGCAGTGTTAGTCCCGCCGGGGAGCTGTTTTTT.